Sequencing of this T cell receptor beta chain was carried out in a study of T cell responses to AZD1222 COVID-19 vaccine. The CDR3 length is 13 residues. Germline lookup yields CDR1 SQVTM and CDR2 ANQGSEA. Trimming took 6 bases from V and 3 from J; bases not matched to a gene: 6. Sequencing used immunoSEQ multiplex PCR; TCRdb keeps in-frame clones, though not all of them. This table holds about 78,000 clones, 75% to 90% found once. The V and J genes are TRBV29-1 and TRBJ1-1; 8 bases line up with TRBD1. The TCR was taken from an adult in good health. This sample comprised peripheral blood, obtained on day 0 of AZD1222 vaccination. This chain's CDR3 is CSVQQGGDTEAFF. The CDR3 coding sequence is TGCAGCGTCCAACAGGGGGGGGACACTGAAGCTTTCTTT.